The entry that follows covers one T cell receptor beta chain sequence. What it binds is unknown. Diagnoses were made from clinical symptoms, serum measures (thyroxine and TRAb), thyroid ultrasound and orbital computed tomography. V lost 6 bases, J lost 7 bases, and 1 base stayed unmatched. The CDR3 is made up of 11 amino acids. CDR1 is SNHLY, CDR2 FYNNEI, per germline. The entry originates in a study of T cells in Graves' hyperthyroidism and ophthalmopathy. Study results and limitations: Patients with ophthalmopathy were separated from those with stable hyperthyroidism by a 13 V-J model. Onset of ophthalmopathy came a median about 6.5 months after the model predicted it. In the blood, most expanded thyroid clonotypes above 0.001 appeared as well.

Amplification targeted TCR beta CDR3 regions from RNA transcripts. Initially, a first-round RT-PCR of the TCR CDR3 employed the HTBI primer set. TCRdb passed the multiplex PCR reads through MiXCR, listing each CDR3 protein once. The sample holds 480,000 or so distinct CDR3 sequences; 40% to 55% are singletons and the top ten take about 45%. The material sequenced was peripheral blood or thyroid tissue (not recorded which). This rearrangement joins TRBV2 to TRBJ2-5, with 8 bases fitting TRBD1. This TCR was sampled from an adult woman with Graves' disease, either hyperthyroidism or ophthalmopathy (not recorded which). The CDR3 sequence: CASSGTGTQYF. CDR3 nucleotides: TGTGCCAGCAGCGGGACAGGGACCCAGTACTTC.